The clone carrying this T cell receptor (beta chain) came up once. Its matching antigen is unknown. Cells stained for CD3, CD4, CD8, CD45RA and CD27 were sorted into four subsets. This specimen belongs to a study of naive and memory T cell subsets. Study-level results: Between naive and memory subsets, TCR abundance power law exponents differed. Expression changes during T cell differentiation may affect RNA-based TCR counts. In naive cells, over 95% of TCR sequences were seen only once.

From germline, CDR1 is SGHAT and CDR2 FQNNGV. Trimming cost V 0 bases and J 0 bases, with 14 bases left between them. This CDR3 has 17 amino acids. Two oligonucleotides, mixed equimolar, formed the beta constant-region primer covering TRBC1 and TRBC2. MiXCR was run by TCRdb on the UMI-ligation and nested PCR reads, yielding one entry per CDR3 protein. The profile shows around 160,000 distinct CDR3 sequences, more than 15% of them singletons. The chain joins TRBV11-2 to TRBJ1-1; D is possibly TRBD1 (5 bases). The sequence derives from a human donor in good health. The sample was naive CD4+ T cells from blood. The CDR3 sequence: CASSLDYGAAMNTEAFF. CDR3 in DNA: TGTGCCAGCAGCTTAGATTACGGGGCAGCGATGAACACTGAAGCTTTCTTT.